Each of the 32 T cell receptor beta chains below was sequenced from the same sample in a study of T cells in Graves' hyperthyroidism and ophthalmopathy. From RNA transcripts, TCR beta CDR3 regions were amplified. First-round RT-PCR targeting the TCR CDR3 was performed with the HTBI primer set. TCRdb analysed the multiplex PCR reads with MiXCR anew, one entry per CDR3 protein. The sample lists roughly 500,000 distinct CDR3 sequences, 46% occurring once. The material sequenced was peripheral blood or thyroid tissue (not recorded which). These receptors were obtained from an adult woman with Graves' disease, either hyperthyroidism or ophthalmopathy (not recorded which).

The rearrangement uses TRBV7-2 and TRBJ1-4; D is possibly TRBD1 (5 bases). The CDR3 length is 15 residues. Between the trimmed V and J ends, which lost 6 bases and 14 bases, there was a span of 25 bases. The germline gives CDR1 SGHTA, CDR2 FQGNSA. CDR3 sequence (DNA): TGTGCCAGCAGTCATTACTACGGGGGGAAACGAAAGCTGTTTTTT. Translated, it gives CASSHYYGGKRKLFF.

Comments on this clonotype: The CDR3 ends on some other residue instead of the conserved phenylalanine or tryptophan, so this is likely a read error. Because the CDR3's place on the DNA is in doubt, the DNA is left out and the CDR3 is given as listed by TCRdb. CDR3 sequence reads: CASSVRDGYTFGS. J is TRBJ2-5 and V is TRBV9; the table's TRBD2 call for D was not verified on the DNA. A total of 13 residues make up the CDR3, ends included. Germline-derived CDR1 and CDR2 are SGDLS and YYNGEE.

The chain carries TRBV2 and TRBJ2-7; D may correspond to TRBD1 or TRBD2 (5 bases each). Deletions cut 8 bases from V and 7 bases from J, with 18 bases between. The germline gives CDR1 SNHLY, CDR2 FYNNEI. The CDR3 extends over 13 amino acids. In DNA, the CDR3 is TGTGCCAGCCGGGGCCTCAGCGAGCCAGAGCAGTACTTC. Translating gives CASRGLSEPEQYF.

This clonotype has ten or more counts. The J gene is TRBJ2-7, the V gene TRBV13; possible D gene TRBD2, 6 bases. The germline CDR1 and CDR2 sequences are PRHDT and FYEKMQ (reference sequence). The V gene lost 6 bases and the J gene lost 5 bases, with 11 bases spanning the gap. The CDR3 runs 12 residues. Here the CDR3 DNA reads TGTGCCAGCAGATGGAGGGAAAACGAGCAGTACTTC. This codes for CASRWRENEQYF.

The chain links TRBV29-1 to TRBJ2-5, with 7 bases matching TRBD1. The CDR3 covers 14 residues. V trimming: 1 base; J trimming: 3 bases; junction bases outside the gene matches: 5. The germline CDR1 and CDR2 sequences are SQVTM and ANQGSEA. CDR3: CSVEVWDREETQYF. DNA for the CDR3: TGCAGCGTTGAAGTCTGGGACAGAGAAGAGACCCAGTACTTC.

Notes on this clonotype: Its ends do not fully match the called genes, so a read error is possible. The chain employs TRBV7-7 and TRBJ2-1; 8 nucleotides align to TRBD1. There are 14 residues in the CDR3. Germline V gives CDR1 SSHAT, CDR2 FNYEAQ (reference sequence). CDR3 coding DNA: TGTGCTAGCAGCTTAGCCGACAGGGGTACTGGGCAGCTCTTC. Its translation is CASSLADRGTGQLF.

This clonotype was observed many times. The J gene is TRBJ1-2, the V gene TRBV24-1; the D gene is possibly TRBD1 (6 bases). Germline CDR1 and CDR2: KGHDR and SFDVKD. This CDR3 is 13 amino acids long. V gave up 7 bases and J gave up 3 bases, with 11 bases separating them. For the CDR3, the DNA is TGTGCCACCAGGGACAGTCTCGACTATGGCTACACCTTC. It encodes CATRDSLDYGYTF.

This clonotype was counted only a few times. A read error may be the cause here, since a much bigger clone is one base away. V gene TRBV29-1 combines with J gene TRBJ2-7; TRBD1 matches at 7 bases. From germline, CDR1 is SQVTM and CDR2 ANQGSEA. CDR3 length: 14 residues. J gave up 6 bases and V 2 bases, and 10 bases lay outside the gene matches. CDR3 sequence (DNA): TGCAGCGTTGAACCCCTAGGGGGCAGGGGCGAGCAGTACTTC. Encoded protein: CSVEPLGGRGEQYF.

The rearrangement links TRBV7-8 to TRBJ2-6; D is unclear. Per the germline V gene, CDR1 is SGHVS and CDR2 is FQNEAQ. This CDR3 has 11 residues. The V end was cut by 3 bases, the J end by 13 bases, with 7 bases between. In nucleotides, the CDR3 is TGTGCCAGCAGCTTGGCCACTGTCCTGACTTTC. Amino acid sequence: CASSLATVLTF.

The chain uses TRBV5-1 and TRBJ2-7; D remains ambiguous. CDR1 SGHRS and CDR2 YFSETQ come from the germline V gene. The CDR3 runs 14 residues. Trimming cost V 0 bases and J 3 bases, with 10 bases left between them. CDR3 amino acids: CASSLGLGNYEQYF. As DNA, the CDR3 is TGCGCCAGCAGCTTGGGCCTAGGAAACTACGAGCAGTACTTC. The whole variable domain, remainder taken from reference TRBV5-1 and TRBJ2-7, is KAGVTQTPRYLIKTRGQQVTLSCSPISGHRSVSWYQQTPGQGLQFLFEYFSETQRNKGNFPGRFSGRQFSNSRSEMNVSTLELGDSALYLCASSLGLGNYEQYFGPGTRLTVT.

This chain joins TRBV20-1 and TRBJ1-4; 9 bases match TRBD1. The germline gives CDR1 DFQATT, CDR2 SNEGSKA (reference sequence). Trimming removed 5 bases from V and 7 bases from J; junction bases left unmatched: 5. The CDR3 extends over 13 amino acids. CDR3: CSASQGAGEKLFF. The DNA of the CDR3 is TGCAGTGCTTCACAGGGGGCCGGTGAAAAACTGTTTTTT.

The chain is built from TRBV5-6 and TRBJ2-5; 8 bases line up with TRBD1. This CDR3 has 15 amino acids. Germline V lookup: CDR1 SGHDT, CDR2 YYEEEE. Trimming took 4 bases from V and 9 from J; bases not matched to a gene: 14. CDR3: CASSSQQGGNQPQYF. The CDR3 nucleotides are TGTGCCAGCAGCAGCCAACAGGGGGGAAATCAGCCCCAGTACTTC.

This clonotype has just a few counts. The chain combines TRBV6-5 with TRBJ2-2, with 8 bases identical to TRBD1. V was pared by 4 bases and J by 2 bases, with 9 bases of the junction left unmatched. The length of the CDR3 is 17 residues. Germline lookup yields CDR1 MNHEY and CDR2 SVGAGI. The CDR3: CASSLIGQGPNTGELFF. The CDR3 bases are TGTGCCAGCAGTTTAATCGGACAGGGTCCTAACACCGGGGAGCTGTTTTTT.

There are many counts of this clonotype. The V and J genes are TRBV7-9 and TRBJ1-2, with 7 bases identical to TRBD1. Looked up from germline, CDR1 is SEHNR and CDR2 is FQNEAQ (reference sequence). V trimming: 5 bases; J trimming: 4 bases; junction bases outside the gene matches: 4. This CDR3 is built from 13 residues. The CDR3 DNA is TGTGCCAGCAGCCACCGGGACAGCTATGGCTACACCTTC. Protein sequence: CASSHRDSYGYTF.

There are many counts of this clonotype. The chain employs TRBV4-1 and TRBJ2-6; unclear D gene. V lost 6 bases, J lost 0 bases, and 3 bases lay in between. Germline V CDR1 and CDR2: MGHRA, YSYEKL. The CDR3 totals 13 residues. The CDR3 reads CASRSSGANVLTF. The CDR3 region has the DNA TGCGCCAGCAGGAGCTCTGGGGCCAACGTCCTGACTTTC.

This clonotype was observed at least ten times. The chain has TRBV10-1 and TRBJ2-5, with 14 positions matching TRBD2. This CDR3 is built from 16 residues. V trimming: 3 bases; J trimming: 5 bases; junction bases outside the gene matches: 5. Germline CDR1 WNHNN, CDR2 SYGVQD (reference sequence). The CDR3 protein is CASSEGTSGRMETQYF. In nucleotides, the CDR3 is TGCGCCAGCAGTGAAGGGACTAGCGGGAGAATGGAGACCCAGTACTTC.

This clonotype was observed a few times. V and J are TRBV20-1 and TRBJ1-3, with a weak D call TRBD1 (6 bases). Trimming left V 0 bases short and J 3 bases short, with 15 bases between. CDR3 length equals 16 residues. Per the germline V gene, CDR1 is DFQATT and CDR2 is SNEGSKA (reference sequence). In DNA form, the CDR3 reads TGCAGTGCTAGAGATCCAAGTGGGGGGCTTGGAAACACCATATATTTT. Its translation is CSARDPSGGLGNTIYF.

This clonotype has more than one count but fewer than ten. The rearrangement uses TRBV19 and TRBJ1-4; D is uncertain. The V end lost 4 bases, the J end lost 2 bases, and 11 bases lay between the germline ends. Germline V lookup: CDR1 LNHDA, CDR2 SQIVND (reference sequence). The CDR3 length is 15 residues. The CDR3 bases are TGTGCCAGTAGTAAGTTCCGGTGGACTAATGAAAAACTGTTTTTT. This encodes CASSKFRWTNEKLFF.

The chain has TRBV25-1 and TRBJ2-5; D gene uncertain. Germline CDR1 MGHDK, CDR2 SYGVNS. Trimming shortened V by 5 bases and J by 5 bases, and 15 bases separated the two germline ends. The CDR3 consists of 14 residues. As DNA, the CDR3 is TGTGCCAGCAGTCCGCCTCTGGGGTTGGAGACCCAGTACTTC. Encoded protein: CASSPPLGLETQYF.

This clonotype was recorded at least ten times. The chain combines TRBV4-2 with TRBJ1-4; no clear D gene. CDR1 is LGHNA, CDR2 YNFKEQ, per germline. Deletions cut 0 bases from V and 0 bases from J, with 8 bases between. The CDR3 covers 16 residues. The CDR3: CASSQDSGATNEKLFF. In nucleotides, the CDR3 is TGTGCCAGCAGCCAAGACTCGGGTGCAACTAATGAAAAACTGTTTTTT.

This clonotype was recorded many times. V usage is TRBV11-2 and J usage is TRBJ1-4; no clear D. The ends were cut back, 5 bases at V and 5 bases at J, with 15 bases in the middle. Germline CDR1 and CDR2: SGHAT and FQNNGV. This CDR3 comprises 15 residues. For the CDR3, the DNA is TGTGCCAGCAGCCCTTTTGGGTTCTTCAATGAAAAACTGTTTTTT. This gives the protein CASSPFGFFNEKLFF.

This clonotype was observed at least ten times. The V call is TRBV20-1, the J call TRBJ1-1, with D perhaps TRBD1 (5 bases). V was trimmed by 6 bases and J by 6 bases, leaving 17 bases between them. This CDR3 is 13 amino acids long. Germline values: CDR1 DFQATT, CDR2 SNEGSKA (reference sequence). CDR3 sequence reads: CSAIGTTGAEAFF. CDR3 nucleotide sequence: TGCAGTGCGATAGGGACCACGGGGGCTGAAGCTTTCTTT.

This clonotype came up many times. V gene TRBV7-2 combines with J gene TRBJ2-6, with unresolved D. V was clipped by 9 bases and J by 0 bases, with 9 bases between them. Germline V gives CDR1 SGHTA, CDR2 FQGNSA. This CDR3 contains 14 residues. The CDR3 region has the DNA TGTGCCAGTAGTCCCTCCTCTGGGGCCAACGTCCTGACTTTC. It yields the protein CASSPSSGANVLTF.

This clonotype was detected only a few times. The rearrangement links TRBV25-1 to TRBJ2-2; TRBD1 is a possible D gene (5 bases). This CDR3 is built from 15 residues. Per the germline V gene, CDR1 is MGHDK and CDR2 is SYGVNS. The V end lost 1 base, the J end lost 3 bases, and 9 bases lay between the germline ends. The CDR3 coding sequence is TGTGCCAGCAGTGAATTGGTCAGGGACACCGGGGAGCTGTTTTTT. This gives the protein CASSELVRDTGELFF.

Only a few counts were recorded for this clonotype. CDR3: CASSMGQGLTAFF. The CDR3 nucleotides read TGTGCCAGCAGCATGGGACAGGGGCTAACGGCTTTCTTT. This chain links TRBV5-6 with TRBJ1-1; 10 bases are a match to TRBD1. The trim removed 4 bases at V and 11 bases at J, leaving 8 bases unmatched. This CDR3 has 13 residues. From germline, CDR1 is SGHDT and CDR2 YYEEEE.

This clonotype has more than one count but fewer than ten. This sequence joins TRBV2 and TRBJ2-2, with TRBD1 identical over 8 bases. The V segment lost 7 bases and the J segment 3 bases; nucleotides outside the gene matches: 4. Germline V gene lookup returns CDR1 SNHLY and CDR2 FYNNEI. The CDR3 has 14 amino acids. Here the CDR3 DNA reads TGTGCCAGCAAGACAGGGGACGACACCGGGGAGCTGTTTTTT. It specifies CASKTGDDTGELFF.

This clonotype was recorded a few times. The rearrangement links TRBV27 to TRBJ1-1, with D unresolved. V was shortened by 8 bases and J by 10 bases, with 14 bases between the two germline ends. This CDR3 contains 11 residues. Germline V lookup: CDR1 MNHEY, CDR2 SMNVEV (reference sequence). The CDR3 DNA follows: TGTGCCAGCGGATGGACTTCGGCAGCTTTCTTT. Amino acids: CASGWTSAAFF.

This clonotype showed up many times. V is TRBV7-2 and J is TRBJ1-1; D call uncertain. The CDR3 has 15 residues. V lost 1 base and J lost 5, with 14 bases in between. Per the germline V gene, CDR1 is SGHTA and CDR2 is FQGNSA. The CDR3 is CASSLEYGSKTEAFF. In DNA form, the CDR3 reads TGTGCCAGCAGCTTAGAATACGGCTCGAAAACTGAAGCTTTCTTT.

As for this clonotype: Since a much larger clone is just one base distant, this may be a read error. The CDR3 loop is CASRPPYSQETQYF. CDR3 coding DNA: TGTGCCAGCCGACCCCCGTACAGCCAAGAGACCCAGTACTTC. The chain couples TRBV6-6 to TRBJ2-5; D gene unclear. V was shortened by 8 bases and J by 1 base, with 14 bases between the two germline ends. Germline loops: CDR1 MNHNY, CDR2 SVGAGI (reference sequence). This CDR3 comprises 14 residues.

A word on this clonotype: A much more abundant neighbour one base away suggests this may be a read error. The rearrangement uses TRBV7-2 and TRBJ2-7; TRBD1 might be the D (5 bases). The CDR3 totals 14 residues. V lost 3 bases and J lost 3, with 12 bases in between. Germline loops: CDR1 SGHTA, CDR2 FQGNSA. CDR3 bases: TGTGCCAGCAGCTTGTGGGGCTTCGGCTACGAGCAGTACTTC. It translates to CASSLWGFGYEQYF. The full variable domain, its missing parts supplied by reference TRBV7-2 and TRBJ2-7, is GAGVSQSPSNKVTEKGKDVELRCDPISGHTALYWYRQSLGQGLEFLIYFQGNSAPDKSGLPSDRFSAERTGGSVSTLTIQRTQQEDSAVYLCASSLWGFGYEQYFGPGTRLTVT.

The chain has TRBV6-2 or TRBV6-3 and TRBJ2-7; TRBD2 aligns across 9 bases. Germline CDR1 MNHEY, CDR2 SVGEGT. V gave up 6 bases and J gave up 4 bases; unmatched junction bases: 7. The CDR3 spans 14 residues. This chain's CDR3 is CASSLAGVKYEQYF. Here the CDR3 DNA reads TGTGCCAGCAGCTTAGCGGGAGTTAAGTACGAGCAGTACTTC.

The chain links TRBV6-6 to TRBJ1-5; D is uncertain. Germline CDR1 reads MNHNY; CDR2 reads SVGAGI (reference sequence). V was clipped by 6 bases and J by 6 bases, with 12 bases between them. This CDR3 has 13 residues. CDR3 nucleotides: TGTGCCAGCAGATCAGCCTGGGGTCAGCCCCAGCATTTT. Its translation: CASRSAWGQPQHF.